These 27 T cell receptor beta chains share one sample of origin, sequenced in a study of shared clonotypes between healthy human individuals. Data came from immunoSEQ multiplex PCR; TCRdb stores just in-frame clones and leaves some out. This repertoire shows a few million clones, over 90% found once; its top ten account for under 0.45%. Sequencing used naive CD4+ T cells from PBMCs. Subset of the sample: CD45RA+ positively selected. The receptors originated from a man aged 18 to 35 in good health. Some clones in this sample may be carry-over from other donors' samples.

The genes are TRBV5-1 and TRBJ2-4; 8 bases are a match to TRBD1. The length of the CDR3 is 14 residues. V lost 5 bases and J lost 5; bases outside the gene matches: 6. CDR1 and CDR2 from the germline V gene are SGHRS and YFSETQ. The CDR3 reads CASRSQGAQNIQYF. CDR3 sequence (DNA): TGCGCCAGCAGGTCGCAGGGGGCCCAAAACATTCAGTACTTC.

The genes are TRBV9 and TRBJ2-1; tentatively, D is TRBD2 (7 bases). This CDR3 is built from 17 residues. V gave up 4 bases and J gave up 4 bases, with 21 bases separating them. Germline CDR1 SGDLS, CDR2 YYNGEE. CDR3 amino acids: CASSLKKGGSRYNEQFF. CDR3 DNA: TGTGCCAGCAGCCTAAAGAAGGGGGGGTCCCGTTACAATGAGCAGTTCTTC.

The gene calls are TRBV30 and TRBJ1-5; D gene unclear. V shed 2 bases and J shed 2 bases, with 13 bases lying between them. Germline V gives CDR1 GTSNPN, CDR2 SVGIG (reference sequence). The CDR3 is made up of 15 amino acids. The CDR3 sequence is CAWSPTPYGNQPQHF. CDR3 nucleotide sequence: TGTGCCTGGAGTCCTACACCGTACGGCAATCAGCCCCAGCATTTT.

This chain joins TRBV4-3 and TRBJ2-1, with 11 nucleotides matching TRBD2. Germline V gene data show CDR1 as LGHNA and CDR2 as YSLEER. Trimming cost V 4 bases and J 9 bases; bases outside gene matches: 14. CDR3 size: 17 residues. The CDR3 is CASSPRGVAGGPSEQFF. The CDR3 DNA follows: TGCGCCAGCAGCCCCCGGGGGGTAGCGGGAGGGCCTAGTGAGCAGTTCTTC.

Points on this clone: Other DNA sequences from this sample encode an identical CDR3 as well. The chain links TRBV7-2 to TRBJ2-7; a possible D gene is TRBD1 (6 bases). Germline values: CDR1 SGHTA, CDR2 FQGNSA. Trimming stripped 5 bases from V and 4 bases from J, with 9 bases between. This CDR3 is 12 amino acids long. CDR3 DNA sequence: TGTGCCAGCAGCCCAGACAGGTACGAGCAGTACTTC. Its translation is CASSPDRYEQYF.

This clone was seen just once. The chain couples TRBV2 to TRBJ2-7; unclear D gene. Germline V gene lookup returns CDR1 SNHLY and CDR2 FYNNEI. V was trimmed by 6 bases and J by 9 bases, leaving 12 bases between them. The CDR3 covers 11 residues. The CDR3 DNA reads TGTGCCAGCAGGGCCGGAATGGGGCAGTACTTC. Its translation is CASRAGMGQYF.

The chain joins TRBV19 to TRBJ2-1; 7 bases are shared with TRBD2. V gave up 5 bases and J gave up 6 bases; unmatched junction bases: 10. The length of the CDR3 is 15 residues. Germline assignment: CDR1 LNHDA and CDR2 SQIVND (reference sequence). CDR3 in DNA: TGTGCCAGTAGTCCGAGCCAGCGGGGAGTCAATGAGCAGTTCTTC. It specifies CASSPSQRGVNEQFF.

The J gene is TRBJ2-7, the V gene TRBV28, with a tentative D call TRBD2 (5 bases). The CDR3 contains 18 residues. The V end lost 5 bases, the J end lost 2 bases, and 25 bases lay between the germline ends. Germline V gene data show CDR1 as MDHEN and CDR2 as SYDVKM. The CDR3 DNA is TGTGCCAGCAGTCAAGGCCCCTATGGAGGATCTCTTCCCTACGAGCAGTACTTC. Translated: CASSQGPYGGSLPYEQYF.

CDR3: CASSFGGIQPQHF. CDR3 nucleotide sequence: TGTGCCAGCAGTTTTGGGGGGATTCAGCCCCAGCATTTT. The gene calls are TRBV28 and TRBJ1-5; D might be TRBD1 (5 bases). The CDR3 is made up of 13 amino acids. The ends were cut back, 3 bases at V and 6 bases at J, with 9 bases in the middle. Germline CDR1 MDHEN, CDR2 SYDVKM.

This sequence joins TRBV11-3 and TRBJ2-2; TRBD2 agrees at 7 bases. V lost 5 bases to trimming and J lost 5 bases; unmatched junction nucleotides: 8. Germline V gene data show CDR1 as SGHNT and CDR2 as YENEEA. The CDR3 sequence is 15 residues long. The CDR3 nucleotides are TGTGCCAGCAGCCCAGGGAGGGTTGAGACCGGGGAGCTGTTTTTT. As protein: CASSPGRVETGELFF.

The chain has TRBV11-2 and TRBJ2-1; 13 bases are a match to TRBD2. This CDR3 spans 17 amino acids. Per germline, CDR1 SGHAT and CDR2 FQNNGV. V dropped 6 bases and J dropped 8; count of bases not matched to a gene: 13. The CDR3 sequence is CASSSGTSGTQRDEQFF. The DNA for the CDR3 is TGTGCCAGCAGTTCCGGGACTAGCGGGACCCAGCGTGATGAGCAGTTCTTC.

This clone was counted a few times. The chain links TRBV10-3 to TRBJ1-5, with a tentative D call TRBD1 (5 bases). The length of the CDR3 is 15 residues. V lost 2 bases, J lost 3 bases, and 11 bases lay in between. Germline assignment: CDR1 ENHRY and CDR2 SYGVKD. The CDR3 DNA is TGTGCCATCAGTGAGATGGGACGTACCAATCAGCCCCAGCATTTT. It yields the protein CAISEMGRTNQPQHF.

This clone was counted once. The chain recombines TRBV27 with TRBJ2-7, with 7 bases aligning to TRBD1. CDR1 is MNHEY and CDR2 is SMNVEV in the germline V gene (reference sequence). The CDR3 loop spans 15 amino acids. Trimming at V came to 2 bases and at J to 4 bases, leaving 8 bases not matched to a gene. The CDR3 DNA is TGTGCCAGCAGTTTAGGTGGACAGGTGTTGTACGAGCAGTACTTC. Protein product: CASSLGGQVLYEQYF.

This chain links TRBV28 with TRBJ2-7; 8 nucleotides match TRBD1. V dropped 4 bases and J dropped 5; count of bases not matched to a gene: 16. Germline-derived CDR1 and CDR2 are MDHEN and SYDVKM. The CDR3 has 17 residues. The chain's CDR3 is CASSSLGGRTGLDEQYF. DNA of the CDR3: TGTGCCAGCAGTTCCCTCGGCGGACGGACAGGGTTGGACGAGCAGTACTTC.

This clone was recorded once. The CDR3 sequence: CASSLEIRVLAGLLEQYF. The CDR3 DNA follows: TGTGCCAGCAGCTTAGAAATTAGAGTCCTAGCGGGATTACTAGAGCAGTACTTC. The rearrangement uses TRBV11-2 and TRBJ2-7, with 9 bases aligning to TRBD2. Per the germline V gene, CDR1 is SGHAT and CDR2 is FQNNGV. Unmatched junction bases numbered 16, after V lost 0 bases and J lost 7 bases. There are 18 residues in the CDR3.

Points on this clone: The junction departs from the called germline gene at one end, perhaps through a read error. The V and J genes are TRBV30 and TRBJ1-2; TRBD1 is a possible D gene (5 bases). The CDR3 covers 11 residues. CDR1 is GTSNPN, CDR2 SVGIG, per germline (reference sequence). The CDR3 reads CAWSVLRANAF. CDR3 in DNA: TGTGCCTGGAGTGTACTCAGGGCCAATGCCTTC.

The rearrangement uses TRBV28 and TRBJ2-1, with 13 bases that match TRBD2. This CDR3 region has 16 residues. Germline values: CDR1 MDHEN, CDR2 SYDVKM. The ends lost 6 bases at V and 7 bases at J; junction bases unmatched: 9. CDR3 nucleotides: TGTGCCAGCAGCCACTCTCGGACTAGCGGGAGTAATGAGCAGTTCTTC. Protein product: CASSHSRTSGSNEQFF.

This clone was recorded only once. This chain joins TRBV7-3 and TRBJ2-7; 10 bases line up with TRBD2. The CDR3 length is 14 residues. The germline CDR1 and CDR2 sequences are SGHTA and FQGTGA. Trimming at V came to 5 bases and at J to 6 bases, leaving 7 bases not matched to a gene. CDR3 protein: CASSIGTSAAEQYF. CDR3 nucleotide sequence: TGTGCCAGCAGCATTGGGACTAGCGCGGCCGAGCAGTACTTC.

The V and J genes are TRBV6-6 and TRBJ2-5; the D gene is possibly TRBD2 (5 bases). Germline V gives CDR1 MNHNY, CDR2 SVGAGI (reference sequence). The CDR3 has 14 residues. V was clipped by 9 bases and J by 2 bases, with 16 bases between them. CDR3 loop: CASTIEPGQETQYF. The DNA of the CDR3 is TGTGCCAGTACGATTGAGCCGGGGCAAGAGACCCAGTACTTC.

V and J are TRBV5-1 and TRBJ2-2; the D gene could be TRBD1 or TRBD2 (7 bases each). This CDR3 region has 17 residues. V lost 4 bases and J 5 bases, leaving 21 bases between the germline ends. Germline CDR1 is SGHRS and CDR2 is YFSETQ. The CDR3: CASSTGAAGPGTGELFF. The CDR3 DNA follows: TGCGCCAGCAGCACAGGGGCAGCGGGGCCGGGGACCGGGGAGCTGTTTTTT.

CDR3 residues: CASGQGRDYGYTF. As DNA, the CDR3 is TGTGCCAGCGGACAGGGCAGAGACTATGGCTACACCTTC. The rearrangement joins TRBV18 to TRBJ1-2, with TRBD1 matching 8 bases. V shed 8 bases, J shed 3 bases, and the junction held 5 bases outside the gene matches. The germline V gene has CDR1 KGHSH and CDR2 LQKENI. This CDR3 spans 13 amino acids.

V usage is TRBV5-4 and J usage is TRBJ2-3; D ambiguous. This CDR3 spans 16 amino acids. Germline CDR1 and CDR2: SGHNT and YYREEE (reference sequence). V lost 1 base and J lost 2, with 14 bases in between. CDR3 sequence (DNA): TGTGCCAGCAGCTTGAGGGCAGTGGGGAACACAGATACGCAGTATTTT. It specifies CASSLRAVGNTDTQYF.

The chain joins TRBV6-5 to TRBJ2-3; D is uncertain. The CDR3 spans 14 residues. Trimming took off 10 bases at V and 4 bases at J, with 18 bases between the two ends. Germline CDR1 MNHEY, CDR2 SVGAGI. The DNA of the CDR3 is TGTGCCACTCGTCGGGTCGGCATCCCAGATACGCAGTATTTT. The encoded protein is CATRRVGIPDTQYF.

Points on this clone: Germline and junction disagree at one end, which may indicate a read error. The V and J genes are TRBV20-1 and TRBJ1-5; D uncertain. The CDR3 has 11 residues. The germline CDR1 and CDR2 sequences are DFQATT and SNEGSKA (reference sequence). CDR3 DNA: TGCAGTGCTAGAGATCGGGATTTGGCGAAATTT. It codes for CSARDRDLAKF.

The V gene is TRBV6-1, the J gene TRBJ2-7, with a tentative D call TRBD1 (6 bases). This CDR3 comprises 16 residues. Between the trimmed V and J ends, which lost 2 bases and 0 bases, there was a span of 14 bases. Germline V gives CDR1 MNHNS, CDR2 SASEGT. CDR3 DNA sequence: TGTGCCAGCAGTGAATATTCGGGACATCTCTCCTACGAGCAGTACTTC. This sequence encodes CASSEYSGHLSYEQYF.

V is TRBV11-3 and J is TRBJ2-2; unclear D gene. Germline V CDR1 and CDR2: SGHNT, YENEEA. The V end lost 1 base, the J end lost 1 base, and 4 bases lay between the germline ends. CDR3 length equals 14 residues. The CDR3 region is CASSLARNTGELFF. CDR3 coding DNA: TGTGCCAGCAGCTTAGCCCGGAACACCGGGGAGCTGTTTTTT.

This chain links TRBV30 with TRBJ1-5; a possible D gene is TRBD1 (6 bases). This CDR3 comprises 14 residues. Deletions cut 4 bases from V and 10 bases from J, with 20 bases between. Germline CDR1 and CDR2: GTSNPN and SVGIG (reference sequence). As DNA, the CDR3 is TGTGCCTGGAATAGCAGGACAGACGCCGACCCCCAGCATTTT. It yields the protein CAWNSRTDADPQHF.